A single sample is the source of the 28 T cell receptor beta chains below, sequenced in a study of blood T cell repertoires in COVID-19. Produced via immunoSEQ multiplex PCR; TCRdb's table is partial and in-frame only. The sample contains 200,000 to 250,000 clones, 80% to 90% of which appear only once. Sequencing used PBMCs or T cells enriched from blood (not recorded which). The receptors here all came from a man aged 18 to 30 with acute COVID-19.

A few counts support this clone. The chain recombines TRBV7-6 with TRBJ2-7; TRBD1 might be the D (5 bases). Trimming took off 5 bases at V and 3 bases at J, with 17 bases between the two ends. The CDR3 has 15 residues. Germline V gene data show CDR1 as SGHVS and CDR2 as FNYEAQ. The CDR3 DNA is TGTGCCAGCAGCCCTGGGGCCGACAGCCACTACGAGCAGTACTTC. It translates to CASSPGADSHYEQYF.

This clone turned up a few times. This chain joins TRBV6-5 and TRBJ1-1; 7 bases are shared with TRBD1. CDR3 length equals 13 residues. The germline gives CDR1 MNHEY, CDR2 SVGAGI. J lost 8 bases, V lost 6 bases, and 9 bases had no gene match. The CDR3 reads CASSLGGQQEAFF. The DNA of the CDR3 is TGTGCCAGCAGCTTAGGGGGACAGCAAGAAGCTTTCTTT.

The chain uses TRBV4-2 and TRBJ2-1; 7 bases line up with TRBD2. Germline V lookup: CDR1 LGHNA, CDR2 YNFKEQ. Trimming at V came to 0 bases and at J to 6 bases, leaving 5 bases not matched to a gene. The CDR3 contains 15 residues. CDR3 sequence reads: CASSQDAGVPNEQFF. The CDR3 DNA sequence: TGTGCCAGCAGCCAAGATGCGGGAGTACCCAATGAGCAGTTCTTC.

This clone has just one count. This chain connects TRBV11-2 to TRBJ2-7; D is undetermined. V was trimmed by 0 bases and J by 2 bases, leaving 11 bases between them. The CDR3 contains 15 residues. Looked up from germline, CDR1 is SGHAT and CDR2 is FQNNGV. DNA of the CDR3: TGTGCCAGCAGCTTAGAGGCGACGGCGGCCTACGAGCAGTACTTC. Translating gives CASSLEATAAYEQYF. The complete variable domain, with remaining parts taken from reference TRBV11-2 and TRBJ2-7, reads EAGVAQSPRYKIIEKRQSVAFWCNPISGHATLYWYQQILGQGPKLLIQFQNNGVVDDSQLPKDRFSAERLKGVDSTLKIQPAKLEDSAVYLCASSLEATAAYEQYFGPGTRLTVT.

The V and J genes are TRBV4-2 and TRBJ1-6, with TRBD1 matching 7 bases. V was clipped by 2 bases and J by 0 bases; unmatched bases: 1. Germline V gene lookup returns CDR1 LGHNA and CDR2 YNFKEQ. The CDR3 spans 16 residues. CDR3 loop: CASSQTGDSYNSPLHF. The CDR3 DNA sequence: TGTGCCAGCAGCCAAACAGGGGACTCCTATAATTCACCCCTCCACTTT.

This chain uses TRBV19 with TRBJ2-3; tentatively, D is TRBD2 (6 bases). V was cut by 5 bases and J by 4 bases, with 16 bases left in between. The CDR3 consists of 15 residues. CDR1 and CDR2 from the germline V gene are LNHDA and SQIVND (reference sequence). The CDR3 DNA sequence: TGTGCCAGTAGTCGAGGGAAAGCGGGTGCAGATACGCAGTATTTT. It encodes CASSRGKAGADTQYF.

In its sample, this clone was seen a few times. The chain has TRBV4-1 and TRBJ2-1; no clear D gene. This CDR3 spans 16 amino acids. V gave up 2 bases and J gave up 1 base, with 12 bases separating them. Germline loops: CDR1 MGHRA, CDR2 YSYEKL. CDR3 sequence (DNA): TGCGCCAGCAGCCAACCCGGTATCGGGTCCTACAATGAGCAGTTCTTC. Its protein product is CASSQPGIGSYNEQFF.

This chain joins TRBV11-3 and TRBJ2-3; D is possibly TRBD2 (5 bases). Germline values: CDR1 SGHNT, CDR2 YENEEA. The ends were cut back, 3 bases at V and 3 bases at J, with 13 bases in the middle. This CDR3 is built from 15 residues. The DNA of the CDR3 is TGTGCCAGCAGCTTTGAGGGAGTGGGGACAGATACGCAGTATTTT. It specifies CASSFEGVGTDTQYF.

The V and J genes are TRBV6-5 and TRBJ2-7; TRBD2 might be the D (5 bases). Trimming stripped 7 bases from V and 3 bases from J, with 16 bases between. There are 14 residues in the CDR3. Germline V gene data show CDR1 as MNHEY and CDR2 as SVGAGI. CDR3 region: CASTRTVLDYEQYF. The CDR3 region has the DNA TGTGCCAGCACCCGGACTGTGCTTGACTACGAGCAGTACTTC.

This clone came up once. The chain combines TRBV2 with TRBJ1-1; a possible D gene is TRBD1 (6 bases). Germline CDR1 is SNHLY and CDR2 is FYNNEI. The CDR3 extends over 14 amino acids. Trimming took 7 bases from V and 0 from J, leaving 12 bases between them. CDR3 nucleotide sequence: TGTGCCAGCATGGACAGCCTCATGAACACTGAAGCTTTCTTT. This gives the protein CASMDSLMNTEAFF.

The chain uses TRBV3-1 (or the pseudogene TRBV3-2) and TRBJ2-7; 10 nucleotides align to TRBD1. The J segment lost 3 bases and the V segment lost 0 bases, leaving 14 bases of the junction unmatched. CDR1 and CDR2 from the germline V gene are LGHDT and YNNKEL (reference sequence). The CDR3 is 19 residues long. The CDR3, as DNA: TGTGCCAGCAGCCAAGAAGTAATTTCCGGGACAGGGGATAGCTACGAGCAGTACTTC. Translating gives CASSQEVISGTGDSYEQYF.

This chain links TRBV28 with TRBJ2-7; 9 nucleotides match TRBD1. The CDR3 consists of 13 residues. The J segment lost 5 bases and the V segment lost 3 bases, leaving 2 bases of the junction unmatched. Germline V gene sequence: CDR1 MDHEN, CDR2 SYDVKM. The DNA of the CDR3 is TGTGCCAGCAGTTTCTACAGGGGGCACGAGCAGTACTTC. Translated: CASSFYRGHEQYF.

Concerning this clone: The junction departs from the called germline gene at one end, perhaps through a read error. The chain joins TRBV6-2 or TRBV6-3 to TRBJ2-7; D might be TRBD1 (6 bases). The CDR3 is made up of 11 amino acids. CDR1 is MNHEY and CDR2 is SVGEGT in the germline V gene. CDR3 residues: CASSPIRGRNF. The DNA for the CDR3 is TGTGCCAGCAGCCCAATCAGGGGCAGGAACTTC.

This chain uses TRBV30 with TRBJ2-1; weak D call: TRBD2 (5 bases). Germline lookup yields CDR1 GTSNPN and CDR2 SVGIG (reference sequence). The CDR3 is made up of 15 amino acids. Between the trimmed V and J ends, which lost 2 bases and 0 bases, there was a span of 11 bases. In nucleotides, the CDR3 is TGTGCCTGGAGTCACGGGGAGAGCTCCTACAATGAGCAGTTCTTC. Protein product: CAWSHGESSYNEQFF.

The CDR3 DNA is TGTGCCAGCAGGAGAACCGGGACAGGGAAATATAGCAATCAGCCCCAGCATTTT. This encodes CASRRTGTGKYSNQPQHF. This chain joins TRBV2 and TRBJ1-5; the match to TRBD1 covers 9 bases. The CDR3 is 18 residues long. After removal of 6 bases from V and 0 bases from J, the junction contained 12 bases not matched to a gene. CDR1 is SNHLY, CDR2 FYNNEI, per germline.

This chain links TRBV19 with TRBJ1-2; a weak D match, TRBD1 (6 bases). Germline values: CDR1 LNHDA, CDR2 SQIVND (reference sequence). The CDR3 covers 17 residues. V was trimmed by 5 bases and J by 0 bases, leaving 19 bases between them. The CDR3 here is CASSPTGHREANYGYTF. The CDR3 DNA sequence: TGTGCCAGTAGTCCGACCGGACACAGGGAAGCTAACTATGGCTACACCTTC.

The table lists this clone with a count of one. V usage is TRBV5-8 and J usage is TRBJ1-5; D gene ambiguous. V lost 0 bases and J 2 bases, leaving 9 bases between the germline ends. Germline V gene lookup returns CDR1 SGHTS and CDR2 YDEGEE. CDR3 length: 15 residues. CDR3 coding DNA: TGTGCCAGCAGCTTGGCCAGCGGGGGCAATCAGCCCCAGCATTTT. The encoded protein is CASSLASGGNQPQHF.

This clone was recorded once. The chain employs TRBV6-5 and TRBJ2-7; D call uncertain. The V end was cut by 0 bases, the J end by 4 bases, with 7 bases between. Germline V gene sequence: CDR1 MNHEY, CDR2 SVGAGI. CDR3 length: 13 residues. The DNA for the CDR3 is TGTGCCAGCAGTTACTCAAACAATTACGAGCAGTACTTC. This codes for CASSYSNNYEQYF.

A remark on this clone: The junction does not match germline at one end; this may be a read error. The gene calls are TRBV7-7 and TRBJ2-2, with 14 positions matching TRBD2. This CDR3 contains 20 residues. Germline V CDR1 and CDR2: SSHAT, FNYEAQ (reference sequence). CDR3 nucleotide sequence: TGTGCTAGCACCTCAAATCGACTAGCGGGAGGGAGGGTGAACACCGGGGAGCTGTTTTTT. Protein: CASTSNRLAGGRVNTGELFF. The variable domain in full, with the rest retrieved from reference TRBV7-7 and TRBJ2-2, is GAGVSQSPRYKVTKRGQDVTLRCDPISSHATLYWYQQALGQGPEFLTYFNYEAQPDKSGLPSDRFSAERPEGSISTLTIQRTEQRDSAMYRCASTSNRLAGGRVNTGELFFGEGSRLTVL.

DNA of the CDR3: TGTGCCAGCAGCTTAGCGGCGATCAGGCTCGAGCAGTACTTC. It codes for CASSLAAIRLEQYF. The genes are TRBV7-2 and TRBJ2-7; the D is unclear. CDR3 length: 14 amino acids. V was shortened by 0 bases and J by 6 bases, with 12 bases between the two germline ends. Looked up from germline, CDR1 is SGHTA and CDR2 is FQGNSA.

The gene calls are TRBV5-1 and TRBJ1-3; D unresolved. The germline V gene encodes CDR1 SGHRS and CDR2 YFSETQ. The CDR3 spans 14 residues. V gave up 7 bases and J gave up 4 bases, with 15 bases separating them. CDR3 amino acids: CASRDARGGNTIYF. The CDR3 bases are TGCGCCAGCCGAGACGCCCGAGGGGGAAACACCATATATTTT.

The chain links TRBV28 to TRBJ2-7, with 7 bases identical to TRBD2. Trimming at V came to 8 bases and at J to 2 bases, leaving 15 bases not matched to a gene. The CDR3 runs to 16 residues. The germline CDR1 and CDR2 sequences are MDHEN and SYDVKM. The CDR3 here is CASRGEGEITPYEQYF. The CDR3 DNA sequence: TGTGCCAGCCGAGGGGAGGGCGAAATAACCCCCTACGAGCAGTACTTC.

This chain uses TRBV28 with TRBJ2-7; 8 nucleotides match TRBD2. V lost 5 bases, J lost 0 bases, and 6 bases stayed unmatched. This CDR3 comprises 15 residues. CDR1 is MDHEN and CDR2 is SYDVKM in the germline V gene. CDR3 residues: CASSRAGEGSYEQYF. In nucleotides, the CDR3 is TGTGCCAGCAGTCGAGCGGGAGAGGGCTCCTACGAGCAGTACTTC.

The chain joins TRBV25-1 to TRBJ1-1; D perhaps matches TRBD1 (6 bases). The CDR3 has 13 amino acids. Trimming cost V 4 bases and J 7 bases, with 13 bases left between them. Germline CDR1 MGHDK, CDR2 SYGVNS. Here the CDR3 DNA reads TGTGCCAGCAGTGCTGAAGGGGGTCTTGAAGCTTTCTTT. Translated: CASSAEGGLEAFF.

V and J are TRBV29-1 and TRBJ1-2, with D perhaps matching TRBD1 (6 bases). The V end lost 7 bases, the J end lost 0 bases, and 15 bases lay between the germline ends. The CDR3 covers 14 residues. From germline, CDR1 is SQVTM and CDR2 ANQGSEA. The CDR3 DNA reads TGCAGCGCCGAAACACAGGGAGCTAACTATGGCTACACCTTC. It encodes CSAETQGANYGYTF.

The chain employs TRBV3-1 (or the pseudogene TRBV3-2) and TRBJ2-5; 9 nucleotides line up with TRBD2. The CDR3 spans 18 residues. The ends lost 4 bases at V and 5 bases at J; junction bases unmatched: 17. Germline V gene sequence: CDR1 LGHDT, CDR2 YNNKEL (reference sequence). The CDR3 sequence: CASSLGPRGRARGETQYF. The CDR3 region has the DNA TGTGCCAGCAGCCTCGGTCCTCGCGGGAGGGCCCGGGGGGAGACCCAGTACTTC.

This rearrangement joins TRBV7-3 to TRBJ2-1; 7 positions agree with TRBD2. CDR1 is SGHTA, CDR2 FQGTGA, per germline. The trim removed 0 bases at V and 7 bases at J, leaving 9 bases unmatched. The CDR3 is 16 residues long. For the CDR3, the DNA is TGTGCCAGCAGCTTAACCCCAGGAGGGCGGGAGAATGAGCAGTTCTTC. Its protein is CASSLTPGGRENEQFF.

The chain employs TRBV9 and TRBJ2-3; D unclear. The V and J ends lost 0 bases and 4 bases respectively, with 9 bases between them. Germline lookup yields CDR1 SGDLS and CDR2 YYNGEE. This CDR3 comprises 14 residues. CDR3 sequence (DNA): TGTGCCAGCAGCGTAGCTCCCGCGGCAGATACGCAGTATTTT. Translated: CASSVAPAADTQYF.